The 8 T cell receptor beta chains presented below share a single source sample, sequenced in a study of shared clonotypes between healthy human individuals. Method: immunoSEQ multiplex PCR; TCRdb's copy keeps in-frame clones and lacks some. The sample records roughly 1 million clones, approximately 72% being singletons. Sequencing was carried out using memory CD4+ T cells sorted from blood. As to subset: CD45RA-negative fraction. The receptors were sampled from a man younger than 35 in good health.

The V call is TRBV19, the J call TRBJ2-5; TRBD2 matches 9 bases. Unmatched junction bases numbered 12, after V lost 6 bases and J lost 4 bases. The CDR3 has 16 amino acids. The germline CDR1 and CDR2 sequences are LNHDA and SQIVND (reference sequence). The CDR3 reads CASRGFSSGGLETQYF. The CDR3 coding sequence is TGTGCCAGTAGAGGGTTTTCCAGCGGGGGGTTAGAGACCCAGTACTTC.

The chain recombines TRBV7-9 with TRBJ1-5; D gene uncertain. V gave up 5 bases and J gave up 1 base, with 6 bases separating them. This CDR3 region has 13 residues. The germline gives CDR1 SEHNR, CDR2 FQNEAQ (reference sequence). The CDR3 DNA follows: TGTGCCAGCAGCCCCGTGAGCAATCAGCCCCAGCATTTT. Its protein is CASSPVSNQPQHF.

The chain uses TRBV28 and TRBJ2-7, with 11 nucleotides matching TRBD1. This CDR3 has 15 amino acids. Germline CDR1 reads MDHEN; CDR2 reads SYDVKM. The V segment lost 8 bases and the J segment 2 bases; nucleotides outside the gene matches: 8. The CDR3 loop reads CASAAGQGGPYEQYF. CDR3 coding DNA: TGTGCCAGCGCGGCGGGACAGGGGGGCCCCTACGAGCAGTACTTC.

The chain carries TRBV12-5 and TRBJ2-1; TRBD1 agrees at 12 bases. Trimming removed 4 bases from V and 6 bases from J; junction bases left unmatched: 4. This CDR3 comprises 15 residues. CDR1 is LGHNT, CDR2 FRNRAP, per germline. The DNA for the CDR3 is TGTGCTAGTGGTTACCGGGACAGGGGGCTCAATGAGCAGTTCTTC. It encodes CASGYRDRGLNEQFF.

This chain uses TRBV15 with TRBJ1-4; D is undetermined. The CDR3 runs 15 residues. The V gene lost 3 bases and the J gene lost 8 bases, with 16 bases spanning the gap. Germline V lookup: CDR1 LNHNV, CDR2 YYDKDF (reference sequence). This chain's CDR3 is CATSRAGLNTEKLFF. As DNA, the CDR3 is TGTGCCACCAGCAGGGCCGGACTCAATACCGAAAAACTGTTTTTT.

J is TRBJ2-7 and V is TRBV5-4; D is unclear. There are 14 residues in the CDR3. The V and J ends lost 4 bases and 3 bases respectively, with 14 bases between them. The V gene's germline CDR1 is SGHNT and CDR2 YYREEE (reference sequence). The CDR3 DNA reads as TGTGCCAGCAGCCCGGGTAGGCTACTCTACGAGCAGTACTTC. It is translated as CASSPGRLLYEQYF.

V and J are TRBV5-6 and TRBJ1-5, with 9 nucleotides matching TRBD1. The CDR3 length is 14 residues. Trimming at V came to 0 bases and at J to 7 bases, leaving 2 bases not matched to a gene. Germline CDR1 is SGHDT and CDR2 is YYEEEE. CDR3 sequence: CASSLATGGQPQHF. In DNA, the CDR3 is TGTGCCAGCAGCTTGGCGACAGGGGGACAGCCCCAGCATTTT.

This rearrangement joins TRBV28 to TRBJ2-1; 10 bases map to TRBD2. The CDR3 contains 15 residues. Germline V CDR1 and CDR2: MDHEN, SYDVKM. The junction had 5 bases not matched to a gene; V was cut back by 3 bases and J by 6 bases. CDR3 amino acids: CASSLALAGTNEQFF. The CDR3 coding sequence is TGTGCCAGCAGTTTGGCACTAGCGGGGACCAATGAGCAGTTCTTC.